This T cell receptor (beta chain) derives from a study of PD-1 blockade in classical Hodgkin lymphoma. The study, taken as a whole, reports: Although disease activity or prior therapy may be involved, causes of the repertoire differences remain undefined.

The time point is: newly diagnosed, previously untreated cHL patient sample. From thawed PBMCs, CD4+ T cells were purified using magnetic negative selection. V lost 0 bases and J lost 5, with 12 bases in between. In germline, CDR1 is LGHNA, CDR2 YNFKEQ. CDR3 length equals 15 residues. The table lists this clone with a count of one. What it recognizes is unknown. Produced via immunoSEQ multiplex PCR; TCRdb's table is partial and in-frame only. Of some 21,000 clones listed, approximately 83% are singletons. What was sequenced was CD4+ T cells from blood. The V call is TRBV4-2, the J call TRBJ2-3; D unclear. The clonotype was recovered from a human donor with classical Hodgkin lymphoma. The CDR3 loop is CASSQESSFRDTQYF. In DNA form, the CDR3 reads TGTGCCAGCAGCCAAGAGTCGTCCTTTAGAGATACGCAGTATTTT.